This T cell receptor beta chain was retrieved from a study of blood T cells in healthy people across ages. Whole-study results and caveats: Any conclusive comparison of naive versus antigen-experienced cells was prevented by using unsorted PBMCs. Donors of long life had a larger count of naive CD4+ cells and greater diversity than aged donors.

Concerning this clonotype itself: Its antigen is not identified.

The CDR3 has 15 residues. The trim removed 3 bases at V and 4 bases at J, leaving 3 bases unmatched. CDR1 LNHNV and CDR2 YYDKDF come from the germline V gene (reference sequence). Each donor supplied about 9.6 milliliters of peripheral blood. Then a second PCR, running about 7 to 11 cycles, was carried out with a sample-barcoded 5' primer and a J-beta primer mix. Unique molecular identifiers of 12 random nucleotides labeled each cDNA. TCRdb fed the 5' RACE reads into MiXCR, producing one record per CDR3 protein. The top ten clones hold 10% to 15% of a sample with some 880,000 distinct CDR3 sequences, under 40% of them seen once.

The sample taken for sequencing was blood. This chain uses TRBV15 with TRBJ1-5; TRBD1 agrees at 10 bases. The sequence was obtained from a man between 18 and 35 years old in good health. CDR3 sequence (DNA): TGTGCCACCAGCAGCGTGGGACAGGGGAATCAGCCCCAGCATTTT. Its protein is CATSSVGQGNQPQHF.